Here is one T cell receptor beta chain with its context. This sample is part of a study of shared clonotypes between healthy human individuals. Study-wide context: CD4 naive and memory got three plates each, CD8 naive two, CD8 memory one.

This CDR3 is 16 amino acids long. Germline loops: CDR1 MDHEN, CDR2 SYDVKM. Trimming took 3 bases from V and 1 from J, leaving 13 bases between them. Data came from immunoSEQ multiplex PCR; TCRdb stores just in-frame clones and leaves some out. The sample has 2 million to 2.5 million clones; 80% to 95% are singletons. Negatively enriched CD4+ T cells were divided by CD45RA into naive and memory. This TCR derives from a man between 18 and 29 years old in good health. Some clones in this sample may be carry-over from other donors' samples. Sequencing used naive CD4+ T cells from PBMCs. The subset was: CD45RA+ positively selected. V and J are TRBV28 and TRBJ1-5; tentative D call: TRBD1 (5 bases). CDR3 region: CASSFPPGGSNQPQHF. CDR3 sequence (DNA): TGTGCCAGCAGTTTCCCCCCTGGGGGAAGCAATCAGCCCCAGCATTTT.